Given below is one T cell receptor (beta chain) in context. Repertoires were generated with immunoSEQ multiplex PCR, while TCRdb's copy carries only in-frame clones and drops some. The data hold about 100,000 clones, with about 91% observed a single time. The sample is drawn from a study of T cell changes during pregnancy in multiple sclerosis. The CDR3 consists of 16 residues. Germline V gives CDR1 SGHNT, CDR2 YYREEE (reference sequence). V gave up 3 bases and J gave up 7 bases; unmatched junction bases: 11. This specimen was peripheral blood, taken in the second trimester of pregnancy. This rearrangement joins TRBV5-4 to TRBJ2-1; 9 bases map to TRBD2. This TCR came from a female donor with multiple sclerosis, enrolled in a pregnancy study. CDR3 sequence (DNA): TGTGCCAGCAGCTGGGGGGCTAGCGGGGTAGAAAATGAGCAGTTCTTC. It yields the protein CASSWGASGVENEQFF.